In its sample, the clone carrying this T cell receptor (delta chain) was seen a few times. The sample is drawn from a study of gamma-delta chains in newborns, infants, children. Study in general: Polyclonal expansion of innate γδ T cells after birth follows microbial exposure.

TCRdb reanalyzed the reads using CATT. The table lists approximately 11,000 delta-chain clones, about 8.6% of them singletons. This clonotype originated in a child who was a newborn, infant or young child, either healthy, febrile or measles-vaccinated (not recorded which). The sequencing sample was made of blood.

CDR3: CACDTVLDRSWDTRQMFF. CDR3 bases: TGTGCCTGTGACACCGTACTGGACCGCTCCTGGGACACCCGACAGATGTTTTTC. The rearrangement joins TRDV2 to TRDJ3; D is perhaps TRDD3 (5 bases). Trimming removed 0 bases from V and 0 bases from J, with 11 bases in between. Germline V gives CDR1 GEAIGNYY, CDR2 EKD. This CDR3 is built from 18 residues.